This entry lists 18 T cell receptor beta chains sequenced from one sample in a study of T cells in localized non-small cell lung cancer. Sequenced by immunoSEQ multiplex PCR; TCRdb stores in-frame clones only, minus some. The sample holds some 38,000 clones; around 86% are singletons and the top ten take less than 6.5%. The material was peripheral blood mononuclear cells, obtained before any cancer treatment. The receptors were gathered from a male donor aged 60 or over with stage II lung adenocarcinoma.

As to this clone: Given the absence of the conserved phenylalanine or tryptophan at the CDR3 end, a read error is likely. The limits of the CDR3 on the DNA are not certain, so only TCRdb's listed CDR3 is given. The chain has TRBV4-3 and TRBJ2-7; no check of the table's D call, TRBD2, against the DNA was made. The CDR3 sequence runs 14 residues, both termini included. The germline gives CDR1 LGHNA, CDR2 YSLEER. The CDR3: CASSQGVGRTRGAL.

This sequence joins TRBV7-7 and TRBJ2-5; 8 nucleotides align to TRBD2. The trim removed 5 bases at V and 4 bases at J, leaving 9 bases unmatched. There are 15 residues in the CDR3. Germline CDR1 is SSHAT and CDR2 is FNYEAQ (reference sequence). The CDR3 sequence: CASSPSGSDGETQYF. The CDR3 coding sequence is TGTGCCAGCAGCCCCAGCGGGAGTGATGGAGAGACCCAGTACTTC.

In DNA, the CDR3 is TGTGCCAGCAAGGGGGACTCTGGAAACACCATATATTTT. This codes for CASKGDSGNTIYF. The chain couples TRBV2 to TRBJ1-3, with D possibly being TRBD1 (6 bases). The V gene lost 7 bases and the J gene lost 0 bases, with 7 bases spanning the gap. Germline-derived CDR1 and CDR2 are SNHLY and FYNNEI. This CDR3 comprises 13 residues.

This clone was picked up a small number of times. The V call is TRBV30, the J call TRBJ1-3; no clear D gene. The CDR3 covers 13 residues. Germline lookup yields CDR1 GTSNPN and CDR2 SVGIG (reference sequence). Deletions cut 3 bases from V and 4 bases from J, with 10 bases between. The CDR3 region has the DNA TGTGCCTGGAGCGGATTGGGGGGAAACACCATATATTTT. It is translated as CAWSGLGGNTIYF.

The CDR3 region has the DNA TGTGCCAGCAGGGGGCTGAACACTGAAGCTTTCTTT. Its protein is CASRGLNTEAFF. The gene calls are TRBV28 and TRBJ1-1; possible D gene TRBD1, 5 bases. The CDR3 spans 12 residues. Per the germline V gene, CDR1 is MDHEN and CDR2 is SYDVKM. Trimming cost V 6 bases and J 0 bases, with 5 bases left between them. The variable domain in full, completed from reference TRBV28 and TRBJ1-1, reads DVKVTQSSRYLVKRTGEKVFLECVQDMDHENMFWYRQDPGLGLRLIYFSYDVKMKEKGDIPEGYSVSREKKERFSLILESASTNQTSMYLCASRGLNTEAFFGQGTRLTVV.

The V gene is TRBV19, the J gene TRBJ1-2, with D possibly matching TRBD1 (5 bases). Germline CDR1 is LNHDA and CDR2 is SQIVND (reference sequence). Trimming shortened V by 1 base and J by 0 bases, and 12 bases separated the two germline ends. The CDR3 length is 16 residues. The CDR3: CASSIGGGTTNYGYTF. The CDR3 coding sequence is TGTGCCAGTAGTATAGGTGGGGGTACTACTAACTATGGCTACACCTTC. Together with reference TRBV19 and TRBJ1-2, the CDR3 gives the full variable domain: DGGITQSPKYLFRKEGQNVTLSCEQNLNHDAMYWYRQDPGQGLRLIYYSQIVNDFQKGDIAEGYSVSREKKESFPLTVTSAQKNPTAFYLCASSIGGGTTNYGYTFGSGTRLTVV.

The chain has TRBV29-1 and TRBJ2-7, with 14 bases aligning to TRBD2. V was pared by 1 base and J by 3 bases, with 5 bases of the junction left unmatched. The CDR3 spans 16 residues. Germline CDR1 is SQVTM and CDR2 is ANQGSEA. Here the CDR3 reads CSVEAPGTSGSYEQYF. In DNA, the CDR3 is TGCAGCGTTGAAGCCCCGGGGACTAGCGGGAGCTACGAGCAGTACTTC.

The genes are TRBV12-5 and TRBJ2-2; D not certain. With 2 bases removed from V and 6 bases from J, the gap between germline ends came to 10 bases. This CDR3 is built from 14 residues. CDR1 is LGHNT, CDR2 FRNRAP, per germline. This CDR3 is CASGLSYGSGELFF. CDR3 in DNA: TGTGCTAGTGGTTTGTCCTATGGATCCGGGGAGCTGTTTTTT.

The gene calls are TRBV10-1 and TRBJ2-5; a possible D gene is TRBD2 (6 bases). The length of the CDR3 is 10 residues. Germline V lookup: CDR1 WNHNN, CDR2 SYGVQD (reference sequence). For the CDR3, the DNA is TGCGCTGGAGGGTGGAAGACCCAGTACTTC. Protein product: CAGGWKTQYF.

The chain is built from TRBV28 and TRBJ1-2; TRBD1 might be the D (5 bases). Per the germline V gene, CDR1 is MDHEN and CDR2 is SYDVKM. V was trimmed by 2 bases and J by 7 bases, leaving 14 bases between them. The CDR3 contains 14 residues. CDR3 in amino acids: CASSLGAGRGGYTF. DNA for the CDR3: TGTGCCAGCAGTTTAGGGGCAGGGAGAGGTGGCTACACCTTC.

The chain is built from TRBV15 and TRBJ2-2; TRBD2 matches at 9 bases. Trimming took 1 base from V and 1 from J; bases not matched to a gene: 10. Germline CDR1 LNHNV, CDR2 YYDKDF (reference sequence). This CDR3 spans 19 amino acids. CDR3: CATSRVRGSGSLNTGELFF. The CDR3 nucleotides read TGTGCCACCAGCAGAGTTAGGGGTAGCGGGAGTTTGAACACCGGGGAGCTGTTTTTT. Looking up the rest from reference TRBV15 and TRBJ2-2 gives the full variable domain: DAMVIQNPRYQVTQFGKPVTLSCSQTLNHNVMYWYQQKSSQAPKLLFHYYDKDFNNEADTPDNFQSRRPNTSFCFLDIRSPGLGDTAMYLCATSRVRGSGSLNTGELFFGEGSRLTVL.

This clone was seen just once. The chain couples TRBV6-5 to TRBJ1-1; no definite D call. The CDR3 sequence is 15 residues long. Trimming left V 4 bases short and J 0 bases short, with 12 bases between. Germline V lookup: CDR1 MNHEY, CDR2 SVGAGI. The CDR3 DNA is TGTGCCAGCAGTTCATACGACAAAATGAACACTGAAGCTTTCTTT. Amino acid sequence: CASSSYDKMNTEAFF.

This clone was seen a single time. V gene TRBV4-1 combines with J gene TRBJ1-2; D is perhaps TRBD1 (6 bases). Looked up from germline, CDR1 is MGHRA and CDR2 is YSYEKL. V dropped 0 bases and J dropped 7 bases, with 30 bases sitting between them. The CDR3 length is 20 residues. This CDR3 reads CASSQDLLVGPRGVVSGYTF. CDR3 in DNA: TGCGCCAGCAGCCAAGATCTTTTGGTTGGACCTAGGGGGGTGGTGTCTGGCTACACCTTC.

This chain links TRBV5-1 with TRBJ1-5, with D uncertain. CDR1 and CDR2 from the germline V gene are SGHRS and YFSETQ. CDR3 size: 13 residues. Trimming pared 5 bases from V and 3 bases from J, leaving 9 bases between. The CDR3 DNA reads TGCGCCAGCAGGCCAGGCTTCAATCAGCCCCAGCATTTT. Protein: CASRPGFNQPQHF.

This chain uses TRBV28 with TRBJ1-6; a possible D gene is TRBD1 (6 bases). Trimming shortened V by 6 bases and J by 9 bases, and 15 bases separated the two germline ends. Looked up from germline, CDR1 is MDHEN and CDR2 is SYDVKM. CDR3 length equals 14 residues. The CDR3 bases are TGTGCCAGCAGCCCTTCGGGGGGCTTTTCACCCCTCCACTTT. It translates to CASSPSGGFSPLHF. Looking up the rest from reference TRBV28 and TRBJ1-6 gives the full variable domain: DVKVTQSSRYLVKRTGEKVFLECVQDMDHENMFWYRQDPGLGLRLIYFSYDVKMKEKGDIPEGYSVSREKKERFSLILESASTNQTSMYLCASSPSGGFSPLHFGNGTRLTVT.

The CDR3 here is CASSYSFAYEQYF. The DNA of the CDR3 is TGTGCCAGCAGTTACTCCTTCGCTTACGAGCAGTACTTC. The gene calls are TRBV6-6 and TRBJ2-7, with D unresolved. The CDR3 length is 13 residues. In germline, CDR1 is MNHNY, CDR2 SVGAGI (reference sequence). V was pared by 0 bases and J by 4 bases, with 7 bases between.

This chain connects TRBV28 to TRBJ2-5, with D possibly matching TRBD2 (6 bases). In germline, CDR1 is MDHEN, CDR2 SYDVKM. V lost 6 bases, J lost 3 bases, and 8 bases lay in between. The CDR3 consists of 12 residues. This chain's CDR3 is CASSWGEETQYF. The CDR3 DNA sequence: TGTGCCAGCAGCTGGGGGGAAGAGACCCAGTACTTC.

This rearrangement joins TRBV27 to TRBJ2-6; D possibly matches TRBD1 or TRBD2 (6 bases each). Germline V gene data show CDR1 as MNHEY and CDR2 as SMNVEV (reference sequence). V was cut by 2 bases and J by 0 bases, with 11 bases left in between. The CDR3 length is 17 residues. The DNA of the CDR3 is TGTGCCAGCAGTTTAGAGGGGGGAAGCTCTGGGGCCAACGTCCTGACTTTC. It encodes CASSLEGGSSGANVLTF.